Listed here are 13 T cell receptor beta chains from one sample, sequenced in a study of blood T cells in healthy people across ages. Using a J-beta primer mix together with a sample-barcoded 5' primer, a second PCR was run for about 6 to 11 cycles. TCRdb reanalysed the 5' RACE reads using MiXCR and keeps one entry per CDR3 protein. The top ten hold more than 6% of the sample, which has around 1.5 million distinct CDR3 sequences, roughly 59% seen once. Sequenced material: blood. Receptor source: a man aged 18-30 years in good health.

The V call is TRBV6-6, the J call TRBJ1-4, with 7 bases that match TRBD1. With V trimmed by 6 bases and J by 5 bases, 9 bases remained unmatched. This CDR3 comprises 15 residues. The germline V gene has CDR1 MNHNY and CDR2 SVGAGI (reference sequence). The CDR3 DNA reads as TGTGCCAGCAGGGATGACAGGGTTTCAAATGAAAAACTGTTTTTT. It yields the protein CASRDDRVSNEKLFF.

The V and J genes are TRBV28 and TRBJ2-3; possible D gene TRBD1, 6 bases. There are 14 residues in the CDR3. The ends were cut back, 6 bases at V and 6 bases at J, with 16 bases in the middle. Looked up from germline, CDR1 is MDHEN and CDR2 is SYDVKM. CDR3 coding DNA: TGTGCCAGCAGAGTTGGGGGCGATGCGGATACGCAGTATTTT. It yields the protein CASRVGGDADTQYF.

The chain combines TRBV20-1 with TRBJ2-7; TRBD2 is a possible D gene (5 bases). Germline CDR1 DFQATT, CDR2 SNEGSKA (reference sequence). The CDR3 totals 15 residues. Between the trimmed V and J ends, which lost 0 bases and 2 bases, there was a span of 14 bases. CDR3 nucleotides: TGCAGTGCTAGAGAAATAGCGATACCGACCTACGAGCAGTACTTC. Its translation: CSAREIAIPTYEQYF.

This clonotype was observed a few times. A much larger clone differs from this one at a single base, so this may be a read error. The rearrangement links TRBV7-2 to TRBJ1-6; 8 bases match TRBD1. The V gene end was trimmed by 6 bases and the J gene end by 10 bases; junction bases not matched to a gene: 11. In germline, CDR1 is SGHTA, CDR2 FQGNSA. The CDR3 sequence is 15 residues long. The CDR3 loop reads CASRATGGGHSPLHF. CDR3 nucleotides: TGTGCCAGCAGAGCAACAGGGGGGGGACACTCACCCCTCCACTTT.

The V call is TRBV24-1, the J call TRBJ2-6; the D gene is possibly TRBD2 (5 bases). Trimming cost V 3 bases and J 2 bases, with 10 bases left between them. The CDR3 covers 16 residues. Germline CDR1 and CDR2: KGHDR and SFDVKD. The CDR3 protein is CATSDAVGAGANVLTF. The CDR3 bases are TGTGCCACCAGTGATGCGGTCGGGGCTGGGGCCAACGTCCTGACTTTC.

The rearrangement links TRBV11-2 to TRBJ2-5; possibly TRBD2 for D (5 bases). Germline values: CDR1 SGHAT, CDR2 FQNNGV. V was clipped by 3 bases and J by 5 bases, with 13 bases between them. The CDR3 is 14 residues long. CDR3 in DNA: TGTGCCAGCAGCTTTCGGGGTTCGCGGGAGACCCAGTACTTC. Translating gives CASSFRGSRETQYF.

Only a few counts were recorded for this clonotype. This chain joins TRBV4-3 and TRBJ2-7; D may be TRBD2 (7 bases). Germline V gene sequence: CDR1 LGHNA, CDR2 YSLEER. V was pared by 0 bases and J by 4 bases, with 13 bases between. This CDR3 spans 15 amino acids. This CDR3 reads CASSQDEGGQYEQYF. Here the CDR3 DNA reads TGCGCCAGCAGCCAAGATGAGGGGGGGCAATACGAGCAGTACTTC.

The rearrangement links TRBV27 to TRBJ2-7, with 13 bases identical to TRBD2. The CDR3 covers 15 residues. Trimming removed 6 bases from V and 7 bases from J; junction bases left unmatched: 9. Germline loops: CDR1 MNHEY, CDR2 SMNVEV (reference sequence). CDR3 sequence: CASSGLAGDIMEQYF. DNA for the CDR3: TGTGCCAGCAGCGGACTAGCGGGAGATATAATGGAGCAGTACTTC.

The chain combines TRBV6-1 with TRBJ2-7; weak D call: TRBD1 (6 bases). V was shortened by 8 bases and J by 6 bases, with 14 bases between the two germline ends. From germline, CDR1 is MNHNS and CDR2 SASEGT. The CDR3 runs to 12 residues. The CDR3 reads CASEGLGGEQYF. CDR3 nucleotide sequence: TGTGCCAGCGAGGGTCTAGGGGGCGAGCAGTACTTC.

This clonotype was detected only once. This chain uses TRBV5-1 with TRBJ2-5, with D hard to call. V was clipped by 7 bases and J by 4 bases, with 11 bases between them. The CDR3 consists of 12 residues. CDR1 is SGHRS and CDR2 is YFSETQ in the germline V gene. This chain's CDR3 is CASQETPETQYF. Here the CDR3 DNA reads TGCGCCAGCCAAGAGACCCCAGAGACCCAGTACTTC.

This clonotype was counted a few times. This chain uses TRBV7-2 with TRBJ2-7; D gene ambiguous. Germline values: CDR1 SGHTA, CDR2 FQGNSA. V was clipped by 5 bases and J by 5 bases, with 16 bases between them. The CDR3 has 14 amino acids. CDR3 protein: CASSNGPSANEQYF. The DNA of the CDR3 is TGTGCCAGCAGCAACGGGCCGTCAGCTAACGAGCAGTACTTC.

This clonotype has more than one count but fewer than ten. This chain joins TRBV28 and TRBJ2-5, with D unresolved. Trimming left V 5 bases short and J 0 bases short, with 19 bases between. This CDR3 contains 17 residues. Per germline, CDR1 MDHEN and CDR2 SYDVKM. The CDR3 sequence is CASSTRLVLRYQETQYF. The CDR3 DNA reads TGTGCCAGCAGTACCCGCTTAGTGTTGCGGTACCAAGAGACCCAGTACTTC.

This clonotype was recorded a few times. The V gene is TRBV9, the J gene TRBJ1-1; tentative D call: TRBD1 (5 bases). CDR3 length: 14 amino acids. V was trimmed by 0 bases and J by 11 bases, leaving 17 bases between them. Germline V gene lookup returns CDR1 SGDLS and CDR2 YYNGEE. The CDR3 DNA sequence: TGTGCCAGCAGCGTAGGGGGGTCCACCCCACGGGCTTTCTTT. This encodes CASSVGGSTPRAFF.